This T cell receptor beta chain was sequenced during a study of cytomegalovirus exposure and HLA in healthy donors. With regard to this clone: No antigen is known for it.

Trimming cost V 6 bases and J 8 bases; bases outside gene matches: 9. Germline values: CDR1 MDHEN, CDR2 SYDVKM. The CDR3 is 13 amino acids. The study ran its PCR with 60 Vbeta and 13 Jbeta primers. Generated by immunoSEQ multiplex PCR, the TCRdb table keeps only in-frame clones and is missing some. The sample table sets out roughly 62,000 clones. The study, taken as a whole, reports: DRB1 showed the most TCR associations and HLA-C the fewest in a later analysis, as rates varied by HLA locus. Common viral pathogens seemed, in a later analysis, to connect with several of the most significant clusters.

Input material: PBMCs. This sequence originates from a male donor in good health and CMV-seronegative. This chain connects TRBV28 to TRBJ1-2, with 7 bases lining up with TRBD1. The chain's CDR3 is CASSPGQARGYTF. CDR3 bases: TGTGCCAGCAGCCCCGGACAGGCCCGAGGCTACACCTTC.